The 14 T cell receptor beta chains below all came from one sample that was sequenced in a study of blood T cell repertoires in COVID-19. Generated by immunoSEQ multiplex PCR, the TCRdb table keeps only in-frame clones and is missing some. The sample lists around 280,000 clones; about 90% were seen once. The sample was peripheral blood. The receptors come from a woman aged 25 to 39 with COVID-19, enrolled during active disease.

V and J are TRBV27 and TRBJ2-7; TRBD1 matches 7 bases. The CDR3 loop spans 11 amino acids. Trimming at V came to 7 bases and at J to 6 bases, leaving 3 bases not matched to a gene. Germline V lookup: CDR1 MNHEY, CDR2 SMNVEV (reference sequence). CDR3 nucleotide sequence: TGTGCCAGCATACAGGGGAGCGAGCAGTACTTC. Protein product: CASIQGSEQYF.

The rearrangement links TRBV2 to TRBJ2-5, with 9 bases matching TRBD2. The CDR3 extends over 15 amino acids. V was clipped by 3 bases and J by 5 bases; unmatched bases: 7. From germline, CDR1 is SNHLY and CDR2 FYNNEI. The CDR3 DNA is TGTGCCAGCAGTGAGGCGGGGGGGGCCTCGGAGACCCAGTACTTC. Amino acid sequence: CASSEAGGASETQYF.

This clone has a single count. This chain connects TRBV4-1 to TRBJ2-7; TRBD1 might be the D (5 bases). CDR1 MGHRA and CDR2 YSYEKL come from the germline V gene. Trimming removed 2 bases from V and 4 bases from J, with 12 bases in between. The CDR3 is 14 residues long. Here the CDR3 DNA reads TGCGCCAGCAGCCAAAACCTGGACATTTACGAGCAGTACTTC. Amino acid sequence: CASSQNLDIYEQYF.

CDR3 in DNA: TGTGCCACCAGCTACCAAAGGGCGGGGCAAGAGACCCAGTACTTC. Translation gives CATSYQRAGQETQYF. The chain has TRBV15 and TRBJ2-5, with a weak D call TRBD2 (6 bases). Germline assignment: CDR1 LNHNV and CDR2 YYDKDF (reference sequence). With 5 bases removed from V and 2 bases from J, the gap between germline ends came to 15 bases. This CDR3 has 15 residues.

V is TRBV6-5 and J is TRBJ2-1, with 12 nucleotides matching TRBD2. This CDR3 region has 14 residues. The germline CDR1 and CDR2 sequences are MNHEY and SVGAGI. V lost 8 bases to trimming and J lost 2 bases; unmatched junction nucleotides: 1. CDR3 in amino acids: CASGLAGTYNEQFF. The CDR3 region has the DNA TGTGCCAGCGGACTAGCGGGAACCTACAATGAGCAGTTCTTC.

V and J are TRBV4-1 and TRBJ1-3, with D perhaps TRBD1 (6 bases). The germline V gene encodes CDR1 MGHRA and CDR2 YSYEKL. This CDR3 has 14 amino acids. The V gene lost 1 base and the J gene lost 6 bases, with 10 bases spanning the gap. DNA of the CDR3: TGCGCCAGCAGCCAAGCGGGACATGAAAACACCATATATTTT. This codes for CASSQAGHENTIYF.

In its sample, this clone was seen a few times. The rearrangement links TRBV7-9 to TRBJ1-5, with TRBD1 as a possible D gene (5 bases). Germline CDR1 and CDR2: SEHNR and FQNEAQ (reference sequence). This CDR3 region has 12 residues. V was clipped by 5 bases and J by 6 bases, with 8 bases between them. The CDR3 nucleotides read TGTGCCAGCAGCCCCGGGGGTCAGCCCCAGCATTTT. Its protein product is CASSPGGQPQHF.

V and J are TRBV30 and TRBJ2-7; possibly TRBD1 for D (5 bases). Germline V lookup: CDR1 GTSNPN, CDR2 SVGIG (reference sequence). The CDR3 sequence is 16 residues long. V dropped 4 bases and J dropped 1 base, with 20 bases sitting between them. The DNA for the CDR3 is TGTGCCTGGATAGGTGTAGGTGCAGGGATGTCCTACGAGCAGTACTTC. Translating gives CAWIGVGAGMSYEQYF. Complete variable domain (other parts from reference TRBV30 and TRBJ2-7): SQTIHQWPATLVQPVGSPLSLECTVEGTSNPNLYWYRQAAGRGLQLLFYSVGIGQISSEVPQNLSASRPQDRQFILSSKKLLLSDSGFYLCAWIGVGAGMSYEQYFGPGTRLTVT.

In regard to this clone: The same CDR3 is also encoded by other DNA sequences in this sample. The V gene is TRBV5-1, the J gene TRBJ2-5; D gene ambiguous. Germline V lookup: CDR1 SGHRS, CDR2 YFSETQ. V was pared by 1 base and J by 5 bases, with 6 bases between. The CDR3 is 12 residues long. The CDR3 region is CASSLLSETQYF. The CDR3 bases are TGCGCCAGCAGCTTGTTATCTGAGACCCAGTACTTC.

The rearrangement uses TRBV28 and TRBJ1-2, with D possibly being TRBD1 (6 bases). V lost 2 bases to trimming and J lost 7 bases, with 14 bases between them. The CDR3 length is 14 residues. The germline CDR1 and CDR2 sequences are MDHEN and SYDVKM. The CDR3 nucleotides are TGTGCCAGCAGTTTAGAGGGAATAGGGGGTGGCTACACCTTC. It encodes CASSLEGIGGGYTF.

A few counts support this clone. The identical CDR3 is also encoded by other nucleotide sequences in the sample. The chain joins TRBV5-1 to TRBJ1-2; 8 bases fit TRBD1. Trimming took 0 bases from V and 0 from J; bases not matched to a gene: 1. CDR1 SGHRS and CDR2 YFSETQ come from the germline V gene. The CDR3 has 15 amino acids. CDR3 amino acids: CASSLAGGTNYGYTF. Written as DNA, the CDR3 is TGCGCCAGCAGCTTGGCAGGGGGCACTAACTATGGCTACACCTTC.

This sequence joins TRBV4-2 and TRBJ1-2; no clear D gene. Germline V CDR1 and CDR2: LGHNA, YNFKEQ. V lost 3 bases, J lost 8 bases, and 10 bases lay in between. CDR3 length: 12 amino acids. The DNA of the CDR3 is TGTGCCAGCAGCCACCAGGCCAGGGGCTACACCTTC. Translated: CASSHQARGYTF.

CDR3 sequence reads: CASSPGAVGYTF. The CDR3 bases are TGTGCCAGCAGCCCGGGAGCGGTTGGCTACACCTTC. This rearrangement joins TRBV5-4 to TRBJ1-2; no clear D. The CDR3 is 12 amino acids. Trimming removed 4 bases from V and 7 bases from J, with 11 bases in between. Germline-derived CDR1 and CDR2 are SGHNT and YYREEE (reference sequence).

Remarks on this clone: At one end the junction does not follow the germline gene, possibly because of a read error. The rearrangement links TRBV25-1 to TRBJ2-3, with 8 bases identical to TRBD2. CDR1 is MGHDK, CDR2 SYGVNS, per germline. This CDR3 is 13 amino acids long. The CDR3, as DNA: TGTGCCAGCAGTGGGACTAGCACTGATACGCAGTATTTT. It translates to CASSGTSTDTQYF.